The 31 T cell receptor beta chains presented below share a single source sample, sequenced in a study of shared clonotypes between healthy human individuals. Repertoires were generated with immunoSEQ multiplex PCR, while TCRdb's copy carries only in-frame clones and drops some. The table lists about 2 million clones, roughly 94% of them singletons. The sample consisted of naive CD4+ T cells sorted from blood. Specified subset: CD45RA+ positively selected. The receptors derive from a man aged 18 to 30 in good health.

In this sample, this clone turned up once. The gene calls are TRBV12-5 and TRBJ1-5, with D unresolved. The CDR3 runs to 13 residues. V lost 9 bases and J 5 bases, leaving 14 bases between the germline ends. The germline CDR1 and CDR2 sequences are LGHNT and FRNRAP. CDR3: CASGQVGDQPQHF. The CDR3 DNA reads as TGTGCTAGCGGGCAGGTGGGTGATCAGCCCCAGCATTTT.

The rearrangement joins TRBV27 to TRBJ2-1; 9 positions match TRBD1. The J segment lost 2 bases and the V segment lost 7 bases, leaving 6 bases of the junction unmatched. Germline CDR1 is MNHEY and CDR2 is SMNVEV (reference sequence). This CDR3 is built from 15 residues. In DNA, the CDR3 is TGTGCCAGCACCTCGGACAGGGGAACCTACAATGAGCAGTTCTTC. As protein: CASTSDRGTYNEQFF.

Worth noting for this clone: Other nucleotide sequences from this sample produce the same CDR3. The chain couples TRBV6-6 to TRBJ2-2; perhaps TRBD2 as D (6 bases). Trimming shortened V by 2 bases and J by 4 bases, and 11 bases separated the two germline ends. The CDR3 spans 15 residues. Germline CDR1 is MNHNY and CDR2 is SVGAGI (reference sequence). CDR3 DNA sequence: TGTGCCAGCAGTTACGATAGGGGAGGCACCGGGGAGCTGTTTTTT. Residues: CASSYDRGGTGELFF.

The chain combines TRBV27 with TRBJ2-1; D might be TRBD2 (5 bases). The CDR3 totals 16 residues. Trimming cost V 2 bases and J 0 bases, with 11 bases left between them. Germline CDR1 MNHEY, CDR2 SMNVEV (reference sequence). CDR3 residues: CASSLGGLISYNEQFF. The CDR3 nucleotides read TGTGCCAGCAGTTTAGGCGGGCTAATCTCCTACAATGAGCAGTTCTTC.

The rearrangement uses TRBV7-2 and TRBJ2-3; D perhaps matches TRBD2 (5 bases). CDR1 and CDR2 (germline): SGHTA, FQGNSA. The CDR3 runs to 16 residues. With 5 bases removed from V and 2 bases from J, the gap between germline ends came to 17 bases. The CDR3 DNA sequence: TGTGCCAGCAGCCTGGGCCTAGCCTATAACACAGATACGCAGTATTTT. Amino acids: CASSLGLAYNTDTQYF.

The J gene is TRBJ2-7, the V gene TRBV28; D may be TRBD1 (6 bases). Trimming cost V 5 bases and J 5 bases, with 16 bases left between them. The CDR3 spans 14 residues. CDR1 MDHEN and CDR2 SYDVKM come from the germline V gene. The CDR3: CASSPGTTPNEQYF. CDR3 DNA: TGTGCCAGCAGTCCGGGGACAACTCCCAACGAGCAGTACTTC. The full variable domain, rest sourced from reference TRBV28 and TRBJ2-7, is DVKVTQSSRYLVKRTGEKVFLECVQDMDHENMFWYRQDPGLGLRLIYFSYDVKMKEKGDIPEGYSVSREKKERFSLILESASTNQTSMYLCASSPGTTPNEQYFGPGTRLTVT.

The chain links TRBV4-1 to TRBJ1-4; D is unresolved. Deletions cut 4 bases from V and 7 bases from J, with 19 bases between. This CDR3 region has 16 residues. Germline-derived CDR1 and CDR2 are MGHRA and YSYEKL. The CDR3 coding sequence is TGCGCCAGCAGCCGCAGAGATGGGGTATCCGGTGAAAAACTGTTTTTT. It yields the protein CASSRRDGVSGEKLFF.

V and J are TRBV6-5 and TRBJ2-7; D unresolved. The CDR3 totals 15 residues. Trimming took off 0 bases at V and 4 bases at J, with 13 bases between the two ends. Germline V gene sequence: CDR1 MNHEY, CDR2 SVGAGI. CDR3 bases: TGTGCCAGCAGTTACTCGGCCCCGAGAGAGTACGAGCAGTACTTC. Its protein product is CASSYSAPREYEQYF.

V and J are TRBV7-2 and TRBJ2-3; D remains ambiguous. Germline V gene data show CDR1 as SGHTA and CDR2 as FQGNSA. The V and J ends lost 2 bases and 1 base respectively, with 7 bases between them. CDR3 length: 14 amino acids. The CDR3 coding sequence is TGTGCCAGCAGCTTAAAATCGGGCACAGATACGCAGTATTTT. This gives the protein CASSLKSGTDTQYF.

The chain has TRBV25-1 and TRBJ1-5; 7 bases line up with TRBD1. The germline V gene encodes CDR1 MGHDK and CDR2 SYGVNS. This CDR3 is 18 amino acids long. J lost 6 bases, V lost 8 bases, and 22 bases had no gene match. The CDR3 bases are TGTGCCAGCGTGAACAGAGCCAGACAGGGAAAGAATGGTCAGCCCCAGCATTTT. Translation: CASVNRARQGKNGQPQHF. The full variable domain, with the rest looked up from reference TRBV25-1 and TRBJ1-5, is EADIYQTPRYLVIGTGKKITLECSQTMGHDKMYWYQQDPGMELHLIHYSYGVNSTEKGDLSSESTVSRIRTEHFPLTLESARPSHTSQYLCASVNRARQGKNGQPQHFGDGTRLSIL.

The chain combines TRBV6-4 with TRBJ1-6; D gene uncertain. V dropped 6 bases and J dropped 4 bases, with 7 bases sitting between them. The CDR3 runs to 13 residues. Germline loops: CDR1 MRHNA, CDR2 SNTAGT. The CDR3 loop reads CASSPDYNSPLHF. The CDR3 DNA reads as TGTGCCAGCAGCCCAGATTATAATTCACCCCTCCACTTT.

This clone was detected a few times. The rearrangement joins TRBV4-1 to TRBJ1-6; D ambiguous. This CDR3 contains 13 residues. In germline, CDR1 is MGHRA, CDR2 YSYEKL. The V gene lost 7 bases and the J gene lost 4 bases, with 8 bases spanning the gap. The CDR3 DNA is TGCGCCAGCACCGGAGATTATAATTCACCCCTCCACTTT. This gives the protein CASTGDYNSPLHF.

Here the CDR3 reads CASSSGGVSSYEQYF. The CDR3 region has the DNA TGTGCCAGCAGCTCGGGGGGGGTTAGCTCCTACGAGCAGTACTTC. This chain uses TRBV7-2 with TRBJ2-7, with TRBD2 matching over 8 bases. Germline V lookup: CDR1 SGHTA, CDR2 FQGNSA. The CDR3 is made up of 15 amino acids. The V gene end was trimmed by 4 bases and the J gene end by 0 bases; junction bases not matched to a gene: 5. Full variable domain (missing parts from reference TRBV7-2 and TRBJ2-7): GAGVSQSPSNKVTEKGKDVELRCDPISGHTALYWYRQSLGQGLEFLIYFQGNSAPDKSGLPSDRFSAERTGGSVSTLTIQRTQQEDSAVYLCASSSGGVSSYEQYFGPGTRLTVT.

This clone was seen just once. The CDR3 is CAAQDANTYEQYF. The CDR3 DNA is TGTGCCGCCCAGGACGCCAATACCTACGAGCAGTACTTC. This chain uses TRBV6-1 with TRBJ2-7; D uncertain. The CDR3 sequence is 13 residues long. The germline CDR1 and CDR2 sequences are MNHNS and SASEGT. V was clipped by 11 bases and J by 2 bases, with 16 bases between them.

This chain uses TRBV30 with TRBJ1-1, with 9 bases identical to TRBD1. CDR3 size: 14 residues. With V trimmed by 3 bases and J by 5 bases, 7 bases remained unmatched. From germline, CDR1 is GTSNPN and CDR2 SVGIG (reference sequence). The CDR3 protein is CAWRLGQGSTEAFF. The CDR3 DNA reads TGTGCCTGGAGGTTGGGACAGGGATCTACTGAAGCTTTCTTT.

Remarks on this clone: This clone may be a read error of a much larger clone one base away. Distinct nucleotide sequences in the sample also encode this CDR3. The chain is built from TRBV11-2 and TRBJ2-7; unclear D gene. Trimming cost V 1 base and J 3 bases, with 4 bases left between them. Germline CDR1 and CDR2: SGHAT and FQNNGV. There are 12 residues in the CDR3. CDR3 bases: TGTGCCAGCAGCTTAGTGGGCTACGAGCAGTACTTC. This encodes CASSLVGYEQYF.

Here the CDR3 reads CASSPLQGREFGKQYF. The CDR3 nucleotides are TGTGCCAGCTCACCGTTACAGGGGCGCGAGTTCGGGAAGCAGTACTTC. This chain uses TRBV18 with TRBJ2-7; 7 bases agree with TRBD1. Germline V gene sequence: CDR1 KGHSH, CDR2 LQKENI. The V and J ends lost 3 bases and 8 bases, in that order; junction bases with no gene match: 16. This CDR3 spans 16 amino acids.

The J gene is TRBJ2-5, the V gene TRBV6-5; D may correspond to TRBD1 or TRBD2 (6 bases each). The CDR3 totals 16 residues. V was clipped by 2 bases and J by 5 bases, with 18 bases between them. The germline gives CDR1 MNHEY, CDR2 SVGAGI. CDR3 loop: CASSYGGSGGGETQYF. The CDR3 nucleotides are TGTGCCAGCAGTTACGGGGGATCCGGGGGCGGGGAGACCCAGTACTTC.

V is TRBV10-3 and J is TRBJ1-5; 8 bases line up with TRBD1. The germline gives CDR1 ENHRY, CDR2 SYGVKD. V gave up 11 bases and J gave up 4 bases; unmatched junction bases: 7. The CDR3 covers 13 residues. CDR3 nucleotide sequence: TGTGCCGCCTCGGACAGGGAGAATCAGCCCCAGCATTTT. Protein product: CAASDRENQPQHF.

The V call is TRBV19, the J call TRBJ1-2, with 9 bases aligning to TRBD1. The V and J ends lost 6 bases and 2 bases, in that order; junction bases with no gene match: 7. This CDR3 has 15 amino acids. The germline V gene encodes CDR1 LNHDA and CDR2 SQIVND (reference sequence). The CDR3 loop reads CASSEGTGRNYGYTF. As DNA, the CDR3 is TGTGCCAGTAGCGAGGGGACAGGGCGGAACTATGGCTACACCTTC.

The DNA for the CDR3 is TGTGCCAGCAGCGGGAGTGGCTCACCCCTCCACTTT. This sequence encodes CASSGSGSPLHF. The chain couples TRBV7-2 to TRBJ1-6; D gene unclear. V was clipped by 5 bases and J by 10 bases, with 9 bases between them. CDR1 SGHTA and CDR2 FQGNSA come from the germline V gene. The length of the CDR3 is 12 residues.

The CDR3 reads CAWSSGGSGPYGYTF. As DNA, the CDR3 is TGTGCCTGGAGCTCAGGGGGTTCGGGCCCCTATGGCTACACCTTC. The chain employs TRBV30 and TRBJ1-2; 7 nucleotides match TRBD1. The V segment lost 3 bases and the J segment 4 bases; nucleotides outside the gene matches: 11. The germline V gene encodes CDR1 GTSNPN and CDR2 SVGIG (reference sequence). The length of the CDR3 is 15 residues. The full variable domain, completed using reference TRBV30 and TRBJ1-2, is SQTIHQWPATLVQPVGSPLSLECTVEGTSNPNLYWYRQAAGRGLQLLFYSVGIGQISSEVPQNLSASRPQDRQFILSSKKLLLSDSGFYLCAWSSGGSGPYGYTFGSGTRLTVV.

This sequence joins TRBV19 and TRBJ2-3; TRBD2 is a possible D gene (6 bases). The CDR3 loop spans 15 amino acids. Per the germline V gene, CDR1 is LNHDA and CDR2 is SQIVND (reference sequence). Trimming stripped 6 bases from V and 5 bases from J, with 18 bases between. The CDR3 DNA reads TGTGCCAGTAGGCCCCCGGGACTCCATGGAGATACGCAGTATTTT. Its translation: CASRPPGLHGDTQYF.

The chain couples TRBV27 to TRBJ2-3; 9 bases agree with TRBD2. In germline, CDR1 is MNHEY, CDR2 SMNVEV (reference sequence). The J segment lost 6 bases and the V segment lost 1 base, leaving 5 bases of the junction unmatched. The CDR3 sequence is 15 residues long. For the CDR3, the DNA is TGTGCCAGCAGTTTATTGGGACTAGCATCGGATACGCAGTATTTT. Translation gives CASSLLGLASDTQYF.

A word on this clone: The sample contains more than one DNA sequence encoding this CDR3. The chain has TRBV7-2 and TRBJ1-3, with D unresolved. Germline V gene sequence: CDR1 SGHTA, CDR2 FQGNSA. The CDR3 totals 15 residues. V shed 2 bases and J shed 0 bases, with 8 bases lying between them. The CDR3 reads CASSLTGSSGNTIYF. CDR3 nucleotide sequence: TGTGCCAGCAGCTTAACGGGCAGCTCTGGAAACACCATATATTTT.

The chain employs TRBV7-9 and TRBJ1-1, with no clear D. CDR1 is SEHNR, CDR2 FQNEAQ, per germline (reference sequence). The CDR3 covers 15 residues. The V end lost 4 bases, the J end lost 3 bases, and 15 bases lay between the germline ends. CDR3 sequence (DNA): TGTGCCAGCAGCTCCGTGAGGGAGCGGGACACTGAAGCTTTCTTT. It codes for CASSSVRERDTEAFF.

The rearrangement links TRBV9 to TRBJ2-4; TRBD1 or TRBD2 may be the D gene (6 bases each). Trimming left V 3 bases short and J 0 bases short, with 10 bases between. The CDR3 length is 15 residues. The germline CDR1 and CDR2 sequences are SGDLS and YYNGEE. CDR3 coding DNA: TGTGCCAGCAGCGGAGGGGGACTAGCCAAAAACATTCAGTACTTC. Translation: CASSGGGLAKNIQYF.

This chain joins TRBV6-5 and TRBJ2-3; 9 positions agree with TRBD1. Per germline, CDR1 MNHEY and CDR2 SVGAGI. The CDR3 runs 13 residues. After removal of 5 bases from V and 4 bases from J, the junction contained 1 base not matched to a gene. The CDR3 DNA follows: TGTGCCAGCAGTAGGGACAGGGCAGATACGCAGTATTTT. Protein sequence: CASSRDRADTQYF.

CDR3 in amino acids: CSVGHLDPLEQYF. The DNA of the CDR3 is TGCAGCGTAGGACACCTCGACCCACTCGAGCAGTACTTC. V usage is TRBV29-1 and J usage is TRBJ2-7, with TRBD1 as a possible D gene (5 bases). Germline V gene lookup returns CDR1 SQVTM and CDR2 ANQGSEA. V gave up 6 bases and J gave up 6 bases, with 18 bases separating them. The CDR3 extends over 13 amino acids.

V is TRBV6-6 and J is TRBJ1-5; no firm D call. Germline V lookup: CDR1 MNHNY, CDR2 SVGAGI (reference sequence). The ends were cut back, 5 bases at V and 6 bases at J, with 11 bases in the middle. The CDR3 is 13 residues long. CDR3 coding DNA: TGTGCCAGCAGTGACCCCCCGGCTCAGCCCCAGCATTTT. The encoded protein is CASSDPPAQPQHF.

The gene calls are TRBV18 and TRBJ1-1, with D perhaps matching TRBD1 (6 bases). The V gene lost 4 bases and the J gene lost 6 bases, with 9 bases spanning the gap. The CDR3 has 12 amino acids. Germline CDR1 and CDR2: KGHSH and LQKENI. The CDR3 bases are TGTGCCAGCTCACTAAACAGGGCTGAAGCTTTCTTT. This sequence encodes CASSLNRAEAFF. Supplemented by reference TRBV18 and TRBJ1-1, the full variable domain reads NAGVMQNPRHLVRRRGQEARLRCSPMKGHSHVYWYRQLPEEGLKFMVYLQKENIIDESGMPKERFSAEFPKEGPSILRIQQVVRGDSAAYFCASSLNRAEAFFGQGTRLTVV.